Listed below are T cell receptor beta chains from one sample, sequenced in a study of T cells in Graves' hyperthyroidism and ophthalmopathy. TCRdb itself ran the multiplex PCR reads through MiXCR, one entry per CDR3 protein. In the table there are over 400,000 distinct CDR3 sequences, less than 25% of which are singletons. The sequenced sample was blood. These receptors all come from a woman in her 70s with Graves' ophthalmopathy. The CDR3 runs from the conserved cysteine through the conserved F or W. A D gene is named only where the DNA matches it firmly. The listing skips clone size in some rows; elsewhere it reads once, few, many or a size class.

cdr3_aa cdr3_nt v_call d_call clone_size j_call
CASSPHVLLLNTEAFF TGTGCCAGCAGTCCACACGTATTGCTCTTGAACACTGAAGCTTTCTTT TRBV12-3/TRBV12-4 . many TRBJ1-1
CASRPYTEAFF TGTGCCAGCAGACCCTACACTGAAGCTTTCTTT TRBV12-3/TRBV12-4 . many TRBJ1-1
CASSFSRQETQYF TGTGCCAGCAGTTTCAGCAGACAAGAGACCCAGTACTTC TRBV12-3/TRBV12-4 . . TRBJ2-5
CASSFTDTATEQYF TGTGCCAGCAGTTTCACAGACACGGCTACCGAGCAGTACTTC TRBV6-1 . many TRBJ2-7
CASSYSRQGLANQPQHF TGTGCCAGCAGTTACTCGAGGCAGGGGCTAGCCAATCAGCCCCAGCATTTT TRBV6-2/TRBV6-3 . . TRBJ1-5
CASSRGTSGGTDTQYF TGTGCCAGCAGCCGAGGGACTAGCGGGGGCACAGATACGCAGTATTTT TRBV11-3 TRBD2 . TRBJ2-3
CASSSLTGLAGNTIYF TGTGCCAGCAGCTCCCTTACTGGGCTTGCTGGAAACACCATATATTTT TRBV7-9 . few TRBJ1-3
CASSGTSGRDTGELFF TGTGCCAGCAGCGGGACTAGCGGGAGAGACACCGGGGAGCTGTTTTTT TRBV7-9 TRBD2 . TRBJ2-2
CATRVPFPDGPYEQYF TGTGCCACCAGGGTCCCGTTCCCGGACGGCCCCTACGAGCAGTACTTC TRBV24-1 . . TRBJ2-7
CASSMSKLNTGELFF TGTGCCAGTAGTATGTCCAAGCTGAACACCGGGGAGCTGTTTTTT TRBV19 . . TRBJ2-2
CSARVSDRDYGYTF TGCAGTGCTAGAGTTTCGGACAGGGACTATGGCTACACCTTC TRBV20-1 TRBD1 few TRBJ1-2
CASSGLGEAFF TGTGCCAGCAGTGGACTCGGGGAAGCTTTCTTT TRBV6-1 . many TRBJ1-1
CAISESEGAGYTF TGTGCCATCAGTGAGTCAGAGGGTGCTGGCTACACCTTC TRBV10-3 . . TRBJ1-2
CSARVRRTGVAEAFF TGCAGTGCTAGAGTGCGGCGGACAGGGGTCGCTGAAGCTTTCTTT TRBV20-1 TRBD1 many TRBJ1-1
CSAKSGTSGNEQFF TGCAGTGCTAAATCCGGGACTAGCGGGAATGAGCAGTTCTTC TRBV20-1 TRBD2 . TRBJ2-1
CASNPRSTNEKLFF TGTGCCAGTAACCCCAGATCAACTAATGAAAAACTGTTTTTT TRBV19 . . TRBJ1-4
CAWSASGPVNEQFF TGTGCCTGGAGCGCTAGCGGGCCTGTCAATGAGCAGTTCTTC TRBV30 TRBD2 . TRBJ2-1
CASSAGTAQETQYF TGCGCCAGCAGCGCGGGGACAGCACAAGAGACCCAGTACTTC TRBV5-1 . few TRBJ2-5
CASSDMGKNQPQHF TGTGCCAGCAGTGATATGGGAAAGAATCAGCCCCAGCATTTT TRBV25-1 . few TRBJ1-5
CASSSGTGVLETQYF TGTGCCAGCAGCTCCGGGACAGGGGTGTTAGAGACCCAGTACTTC TRBV7-3 TRBD1 few TRBJ2-5
CAISEYRVNEQFF TGTGCCATCAGTGAATACAGGGTCAATGAGCAGTTCTTC TRBV10-3 . few TRBJ2-1
CSVGDRRFHEQYF TGCAGCGTTGGGGACAGGAGATTTCACGAGCAGTACTTC TRBV29-1 TRBD1 once TRBJ2-7
CASSQGLALGEQFF TGCGCCAGCAGCCAAGGACTAGCGCTAGGCGAGCAGTTCTTC TRBV4-1 TRBD2 . TRBJ2-1
CASSEIPSGRAYEQFF TGCGCCAGCAGTGAGATCCCTAGCGGGAGGGCCTATGAGCAGTTCTTC TRBV10-2 TRBD2 . TRBJ2-1
CSVEREVLFF TGCAGCGTTGAGCGGGAGGTCCTGTTCTTC TRBV29-1 TRBD2 many TRBJ2-1
CASSEGDLPTYEQYF TGTGCCAGCAGTGAAGGAGACCTACCAACCTACGAGCAGTACTTC TRBV2 . few TRBJ2-7
CASSLGTGNSVYGYTF TGTGCCAGCAGCTTAGGGACAGGGAACTCTGTCTATGGCTACACCTTC TRBV7-9 TRBD1 few TRBJ1-2
CASSLVVKNYGYTF TGTGCCAGCAGCTTAGTAGTCAAAAACTATGGCTACACCTTC TRBV7-2 . . TRBJ1-2
CAISDFAAAPTDTQYF TGTGCCATCAGTGATTTTGCGGCGGCCCCGACAGATACGCAGTATTTT TRBV10-3 . . TRBJ2-3
CASSYAGMGNEQFF TGTGCCAGCAGTTACGCGGGGATGGGCAATGAGCAGTTCTTC TRBV6-2/TRBV6-3 . . TRBJ2-1
CASSSVAANTGELFF TGTGCCAGCAGCTCCGTAGCGGCGAACACCGGGGAGCTGTTTTTT TRBV11-3 . . TRBJ2-2
CASSARQGTKSYNEQFF TGTGCCAGCAGCGCCAGACAGGGGACGAAATCCTACAATGAGCAGTTCTTC TRBV9 TRBD1 many TRBJ2-1
CASSSGTGKLYSGNTIYF TGTGCCAGCAGCTCCGGGACAGGGAAACTCTATTCTGGAAACACCATATATTTT TRBV5-6 TRBD1 . TRBJ1-3
CASSPKGVRPYNEQFF TGTGCCAGCAGTCCGAAGGGGGTACGCCCTTACAATGAGCAGTTCTTC TRBV12-3/TRBV12-4 . many TRBJ2-1
CASNREGSEKLFF TGCGCCAGCAACAGGGAAGGGAGTGAAAAACTGTTTTTT TRBV5-1 . few TRBJ1-4
CASSSSLEQYF TGTGCCAGCAGCTCTTCCCTGGAGCAGTACTTC TRBV7-2 . many TRBJ2-7
CASSLSRTADNEQFF TGTGCCAGCAGTTTATCGCGGACAGCCGACAATGAGCAGTTCTTC TRBV27 . . TRBJ2-1
CASSLDRGGISYNEQFF TGTGCCAGCAGCTTAGATCGCGGCGGGATCTCCTACAATGAGCAGTTCTTC TRBV11-3 . . TRBJ2-1
CSAESGQIYEQYF TGCAGTGCCGAATCGGGACAGATCTACGAGCAGTACTTC TRBV20-1 TRBD1 many TRBJ2-7
CASSPGGGGSGIQETQYF TGTGCCAGCTCACCAGGTGGAGGCGGGAGCGGGATCCAAGAGACCCAGTACTTC TRBV28 TRBD2 few TRBJ2-5
CASSFRRTNYGYTF TGTGCCAGCAGTTTCCGCAGAACTAACTATGGCTACACCTTC TRBV27 . . TRBJ1-2
CASSEGQLPSTEAFF TGTGCCAGCAGCGAGGGACAGCTGCCTAGCACTGAAGCTTTCTTT TRBV5-4 TRBD1 few TRBJ1-1
CATTRLADHNEQFF TGTGCCACCACCCGACTAGCGGATCACAATGAGCAGTTCTTC TRBV15 TRBD2 . TRBJ2-1
CASRVMGTSLSYEQYF TGTGCCAGCAGAGTGATGGGGACTAGTCTCTCCTACGAGCAGTACTTC TRBV6-2/TRBV6-3 TRBD2 . TRBJ2-7
CASSPLVGGETQYF TGTGCCAGCAGCCCTCTCGTGGGAGGGGAGACCCAGTACTTC TRBV27 TRBD2 few TRBJ2-5
CASSSQGYPGELFF TGTGCCAGCAGCTCCCAGGGGTATCCCGGGGAGCTGTTTTTT TRBV7-3 . . TRBJ2-2
CSAGQQGDYGYTF TGCAGTGCTGGCCAACAGGGGGACTATGGCTACACCTTC TRBV20-1 TRBD1 many TRBJ1-2
CASSPQAGFTGNTIYF TGCGCCAGCAGCCCCCAAGCTGGGTTCACTGGAAACACCATATATTTT TRBV5-1 . few TRBJ1-3
CASSSRGSWGYTF TGTGCCAGCAGCAGCAGGGGTTCATGGGGCTACACCTTC TRBV7-2 . . TRBJ1-2
CASSFLTSGRVDEQFF TGTGCCAGCAGCTTCTTGACTAGCGGGAGGGTAGATGAGCAGTTCTTC TRBV5-6 TRBD2 . TRBJ2-1
CASSPSFARRYEQYF TGTGCCAGCAGCCCTTCGTTTGCAAGGCGCTACGAGCAGTACTTC TRBV3-1 . . TRBJ2-7
CSAPGGFPTDTQYF TGCAGTGCGCCAGGGGGCTTTCCCACAGATACGCAGTATTTT TRBV20-1 TRBD1 . TRBJ2-3
CASSIPHNEQFF TGTGCCAGTAGTATACCCCACAATGAGCAGTTCTTC TRBV19 . many TRBJ2-1
CASSQDSGVPGELFF TGCGCCAGCAGCCAAGACTCAGGTGTCCCCGGGGAGCTGTTTTTT TRBV4-3 . . TRBJ2-2